The clone carrying this T cell receptor beta chain was recorded only once. Authors' data handling: Amplified reference gene primers provided the basis for estimating nucleated cell counts. Repertoires were generated with immunoSEQ multiplex PCR, while TCRdb's copy carries only in-frame clones and drops some. V and J calls and clone size are those listed in that table; D and trimming were worked out from the DNA. Found here are approximately 52,000 clones, around 90% of them singletons; the top ten hold over 13%. The data were taken from a study of blood T cell repertoires in COVID-19. Study as a whole: There were acute and convalescent COVID-19 samples, and they came from the United States, Italy and Spain.

The J segment lost 7 bases and the V segment lost 5 bases, leaving 4 bases of the junction unmatched. This CDR3 is built from 14 residues. The V gene's germline CDR1 is LNHDA and CDR2 SQIVND (reference sequence). This chain joins TRBV19 and TRBJ2-2; TRBD2 aligns across 10 bases. Specimen: peripheral blood. This clonotype was sampled from a human donor with active COVID-19. The donor label of this sample is uncertain. The CDR3, as DNA: TGTGCCAGTAGTCAGCGGGGGGGCGGCGGGGAGCTGTTTTTT. Translating it yields CASSQRGGGGELFF.